Here is one T cell receptor beta chain with its context. The antigen is unknown. This entry belongs to a study of cytomegalovirus exposure and HLA in healthy donors. CDR1 and CDR2 (germline): SGDLS, YYNGEE. The V end was cut by 0 bases, the J end by 5 bases, with 17 bases between. The CDR3 has 16 residues. Findings and limits, study-wide: Presence/absence analysis assumed near-uniform sequencing depth across donors. Researchers reported in a later analysis that common viral pathogens appeared linked to several top clusters. Later analysis demonstrated an association between a missense DCLRE1C variant and TCR beta V- and J-gene trimming.

The primer mix had 60 Vbeta and 13 Jbeta primers. Sequencing used immunoSEQ multiplex PCR; TCRdb keeps in-frame clones, though not all of them. The data contain about 180,000 clones, roughly 80% of them singletons. The chain carries TRBV9 and TRBJ2-5; D is possibly TRBD1 (6 bases). This sequence was found in a male donor in good health and CMV-seronegative. The sample was PBMCs. The CDR3 loop reads CASSVVAGAVLETQYF. DNA of the CDR3: TGTGCCAGCAGCGTAGTGGCAGGGGCCGTATTGGAGACCCAGTACTTC.